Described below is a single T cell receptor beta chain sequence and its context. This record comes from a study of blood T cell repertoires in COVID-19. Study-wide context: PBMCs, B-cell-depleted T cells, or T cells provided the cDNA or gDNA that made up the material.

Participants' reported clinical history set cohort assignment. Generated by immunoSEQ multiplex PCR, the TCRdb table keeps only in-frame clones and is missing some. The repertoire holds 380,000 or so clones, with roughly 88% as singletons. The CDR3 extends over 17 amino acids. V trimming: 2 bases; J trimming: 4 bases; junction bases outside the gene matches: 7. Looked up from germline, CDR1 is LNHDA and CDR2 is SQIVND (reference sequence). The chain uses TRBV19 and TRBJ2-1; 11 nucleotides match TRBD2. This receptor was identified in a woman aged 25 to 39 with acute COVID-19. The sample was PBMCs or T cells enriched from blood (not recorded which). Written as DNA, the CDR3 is TGTGCCAGTAGTATACCTCCGGGACTAGCGGCATACAATGAGCAGTTCTTC. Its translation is CASSIPPGLAAYNEQFF.